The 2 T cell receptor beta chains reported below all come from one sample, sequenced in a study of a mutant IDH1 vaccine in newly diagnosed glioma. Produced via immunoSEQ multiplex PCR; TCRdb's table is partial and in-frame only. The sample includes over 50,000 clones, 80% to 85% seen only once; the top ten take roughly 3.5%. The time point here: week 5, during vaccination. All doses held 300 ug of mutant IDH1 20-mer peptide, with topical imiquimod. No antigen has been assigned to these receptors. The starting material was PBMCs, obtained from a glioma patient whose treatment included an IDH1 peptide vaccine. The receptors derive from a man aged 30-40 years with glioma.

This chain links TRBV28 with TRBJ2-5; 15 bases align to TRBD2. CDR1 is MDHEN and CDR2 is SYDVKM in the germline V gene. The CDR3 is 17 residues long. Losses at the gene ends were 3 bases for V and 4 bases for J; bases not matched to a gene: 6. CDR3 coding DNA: TGTGCCAGCAGTTTTCCGGGACTAGCGGGAGGTCGAGAGACCCAGTACTTC. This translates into CASSFPGLAGGRETQYF.

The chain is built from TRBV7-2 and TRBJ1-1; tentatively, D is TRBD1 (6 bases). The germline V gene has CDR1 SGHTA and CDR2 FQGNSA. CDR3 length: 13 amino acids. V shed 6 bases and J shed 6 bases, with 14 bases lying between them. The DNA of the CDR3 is TGTGCCAGCAGGAAGGTCGGGGGCGCTGAAGCTTTCTTT. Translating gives CASRKVGGAEAFF. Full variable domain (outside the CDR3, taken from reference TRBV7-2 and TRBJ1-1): GAGVSQSPSNKVTEKGKDVELRCDPISGHTALYWYRQSLGQGLEFLIYFQGNSAPDKSGLPSDRFSAERTGGSVSTLTIQRTQQEDSAVYLCASRKVGGAEAFFGQGTRLTVV.